This T cell receptor beta chain stems from a study of T cells in Graves' hyperthyroidism and ophthalmopathy. The investigators amplified TCR beta CDR3 regions from RNA transcripts. A first-round RT-PCR of the TCR CDR3 used the HTBI primer set. TCRdb processed the multiplex PCR reads anew with MiXCR; each CDR3 protein has one entry. The data hold about 46,000 distinct CDR3 sequences, with 49% observed a single time. The CDR3 runs 13 residues. Germline V gives CDR1 SQVTM, CDR2 ANQGSEA. V lost 2 bases and J 7 bases, leaving 11 bases between the germline ends. The clonotype originates from a woman in her forties or fifties with Graves' hyperthyroidism. The V gene is TRBV29-1, the J gene TRBJ2-2; possible D gene TRBD2, 5 bases. What was sequenced was peripheral blood or thyroid tissue (not recorded which). CDR3 DNA sequence: TGCAGCGTTGAACCACGGGGAAGCGGGGAGCTGTTTTTT. It specifies CSVEPRGSGELFF.